These 9 T cell receptor beta chains came from one sample sequenced in a study of cytomegalovirus exposure and HLA in healthy donors. 60 Vbeta and 13 Jbeta primers were used in PCR. The table came from immunoSEQ multiplex PCR; TCRdb's copy has only in-frame clones and leaves some out. Of roughly 120,000 clones in the sample, roughly 70% were seen once. The sequencing input was PBMCs. Every receptor here comes from a woman aged 50 to 60 in good health and CMV-seropositive.

This chain links TRBV4-2 with TRBJ2-5; D is unresolved. Germline V gives CDR1 LGHNA, CDR2 YNFKEQ. V was cut by 2 bases and J by 3 bases, with 10 bases left in between. The CDR3 covers 14 residues. CDR3 sequence (DNA): TGTGCCAGCAGCCAATCTTCCCAGGAAGAGACCCAGTACTTC. Its translation: CASSQSSQEETQYF.

The chain joins TRBV4-1 to TRBJ2-7; 11 nucleotides line up with TRBD2. Germline V lookup: CDR1 MGHRA, CDR2 YSYEKL. With V trimmed by 2 bases and J by 0 bases, 0 bases remained unmatched. The CDR3 spans 15 residues. The CDR3 reads CASSQTSGSSYEQYF. The CDR3 DNA is TGCGCCAGCAGCCAAACTAGCGGGAGCTCCTACGAGCAGTACTTC.

J is TRBJ1-1 and V is TRBV4-3; D unresolved. V lost 0 bases and J lost 4, with 6 bases in between. The CDR3 contains 13 residues. The germline V gene has CDR1 LGHNA and CDR2 YSLEER. This CDR3 reads CASSQDPSTEAFF. CDR3 coding DNA: TGCGCCAGCAGCCAAGACCCGAGCACTGAAGCTTTCTTT.

The V gene is TRBV4-3, the J gene TRBJ2-5, with a possible D match to TRBD1 (6 bases). The CDR3 runs 14 residues. V gave up 0 bases and J gave up 5 bases, with 10 bases separating them. Germline assignment: CDR1 LGHNA and CDR2 YSLEER. CDR3 in amino acids: CASSQDRGPETQYF. The DNA for the CDR3 is TGCGCCAGCAGCCAAGACAGGGGTCCGGAGACCCAGTACTTC.

The V gene is TRBV5-1, the J gene TRBJ2-7, with TRBD2 as a possible D gene (6 bases). The CDR3 spans 13 residues. Trimming pared 5 bases from V and 6 bases from J, leaving 15 bases between. Per germline, CDR1 SGHRS and CDR2 YFSETQ. The CDR3 sequence is CASRPPSASEQYF. CDR3 coding DNA: TGCGCCAGCAGACCCCCTAGCGCAAGCGAGCAGTACTTC.

The V and J genes are TRBV6-5 and TRBJ1-2; D is uncertain. The length of the CDR3 is 13 residues. V was pared by 5 bases and J by 4 bases, with 11 bases between. The germline V gene encodes CDR1 MNHEY and CDR2 SVGAGI. CDR3 coding DNA: TGTGCCAGCAGTCGCGGTTCCGCCTATGGCTACACCTTC. It specifies CASSRGSAYGYTF.

This clone was observed a handful of times. V gene TRBV30 combines with J gene TRBJ2-4; maybe TRBD1 (5 bases). Trimming removed 8 bases from V and 2 bases from J, with 10 bases in between. The V gene's germline CDR1 is GTSNPN and CDR2 SVGIG (reference sequence). The CDR3 is 12 amino acids. The CDR3 sequence is CAGAASKNIQYF. DNA of the CDR3: TGTGCCGGGGCAGCGTCCAAAAACATTCAGTACTTC.

The chain carries TRBV5-4 and TRBJ2-7; 8 bases are a match to TRBD2. The CDR3 consists of 14 residues. Germline lookup yields CDR1 SGHNT and CDR2 YYREEE (reference sequence). V shed 3 bases, J shed 2 bases, and the junction held 4 bases outside the gene matches. The CDR3 sequence: CASSSFGGAYEQYF. The CDR3 nucleotides are TGTGCCAGCAGCTCGTTCGGGGGGGCCTACGAGCAGTACTTC.

The chain's CDR3 is CASRSDGTASYEQYF. CDR3 nucleotide sequence: TGTGCCAGCAGATCCGATGGGACAGCTTCCTACGAGCAGTACTTC. The chain recombines TRBV28 with TRBJ2-7, with 7 bases matching TRBD1. J was trimmed by 1 base and V by 6 bases; bases with no gene match: 9. Germline assignment: CDR1 MDHEN and CDR2 SYDVKM. The CDR3 consists of 15 residues. Variable domain in full (rest from reference TRBV28 and TRBJ2-7): DVKVTQSSRYLVKRTGEKVFLECVQDMDHENMFWYRQDPGLGLRLIYFSYDVKMKEKGDIPEGYSVSREKKERFSLILESASTNQTSMYLCASRSDGTASYEQYFGPGTRLTVT.